This TCR beta chain stems from a study of beta chain features in type 1 diabetes. General observations from the study: Type 1 diabetes patients had TCRB CDR3s that were shorter (moderately but significantly so) in all four CD4+ subsets. When VDJ junctions were examined, type 1 diabetes patients showed fewer insertions and more deletions.

This clone was seen only a few times. The antigen is undetermined. Expressed TCRB transcripts were sequenced because the isolated RNA had all been reverse transcribed beforehand. Clones were read by immunoSEQ multiplex PCR, and TCRdb kept only the in-frame ones, dropping some. The repertoire consists of 500,000 to 800,000 clones, with about an eighth occurring once and the leading ten covering roughly 0.12%. The sequence came from a man younger than 45 with type 1 diabetes. Sequencing was performed on naive CD4+ T cells from blood.

As DNA, the CDR3 is TGTGCCAGCAGTCCCCCTTCCCTGGGCACTGAAGCTTTCTTT. Amino acid sequence: CASSPPSLGTEAFF. The V call is TRBV28, the J call TRBJ1-1, with D uncertain. Germline CDR1 is MDHEN and CDR2 is SYDVKM. The CDR3 covers 14 residues. V lost 5 bases and J 4 bases, leaving 14 bases between the germline ends.